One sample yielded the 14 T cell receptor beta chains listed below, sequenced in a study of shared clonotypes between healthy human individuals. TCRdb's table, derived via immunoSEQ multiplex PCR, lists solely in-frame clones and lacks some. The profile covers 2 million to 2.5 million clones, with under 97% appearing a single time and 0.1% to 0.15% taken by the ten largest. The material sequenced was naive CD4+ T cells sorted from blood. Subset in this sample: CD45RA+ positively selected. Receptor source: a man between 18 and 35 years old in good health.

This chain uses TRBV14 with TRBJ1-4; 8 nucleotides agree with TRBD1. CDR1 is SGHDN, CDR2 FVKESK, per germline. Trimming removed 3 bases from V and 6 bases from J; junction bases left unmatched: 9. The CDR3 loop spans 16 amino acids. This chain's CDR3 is CASSQTTGAPYEKLFF. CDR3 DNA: TGTGCCAGCAGCCAGACGACAGGGGCGCCATATGAAAAACTGTTTTTT.

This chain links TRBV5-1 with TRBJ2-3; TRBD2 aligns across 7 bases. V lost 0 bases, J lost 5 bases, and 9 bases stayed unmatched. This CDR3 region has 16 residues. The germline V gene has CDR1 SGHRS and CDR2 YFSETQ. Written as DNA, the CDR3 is TGCGCCAGCAGCTTGGTATCGGGCGGGAGTGGAGATACGCAGTATTTT. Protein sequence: CASSLVSGGSGDTQYF.

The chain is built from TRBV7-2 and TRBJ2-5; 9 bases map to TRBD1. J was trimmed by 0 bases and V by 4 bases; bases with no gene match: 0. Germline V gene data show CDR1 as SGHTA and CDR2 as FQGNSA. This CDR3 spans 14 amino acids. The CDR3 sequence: CASSWTGDQETQYF. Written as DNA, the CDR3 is TGTGCCAGCAGCTGGACAGGGGACCAAGAGACCCAGTACTTC.

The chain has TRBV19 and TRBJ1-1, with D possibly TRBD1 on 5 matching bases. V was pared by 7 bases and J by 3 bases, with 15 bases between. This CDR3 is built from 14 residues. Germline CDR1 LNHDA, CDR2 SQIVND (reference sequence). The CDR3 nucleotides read TGTGCCAGTACTAAGACAGACCGAGACACTGAAGCTTTCTTT. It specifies CASTKTDRDTEAFF. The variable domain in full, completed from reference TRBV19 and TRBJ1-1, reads DGGITQSPKYLFRKEGQNVTLSCEQNLNHDAMYWYRQDPGQGLRLIYYSQIVNDFQKGDIAEGYSVSREKKESFPLTVTSAQKNPTAFYLCASTKTDRDTEAFFGQGTRLTVV.

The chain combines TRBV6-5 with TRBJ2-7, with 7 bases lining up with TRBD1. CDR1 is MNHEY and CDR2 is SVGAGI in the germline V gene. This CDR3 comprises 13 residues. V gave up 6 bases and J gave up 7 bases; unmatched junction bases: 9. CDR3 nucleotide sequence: TGTGCCAGCAGACGGGACAGTGGGCGAGAGCAGTACTTC. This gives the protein CASRRDSGREQYF.

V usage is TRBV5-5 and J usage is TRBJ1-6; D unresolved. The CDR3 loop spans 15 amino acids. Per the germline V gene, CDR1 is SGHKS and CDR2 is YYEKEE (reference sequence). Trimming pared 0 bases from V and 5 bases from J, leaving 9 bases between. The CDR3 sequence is CASSLDGLHNSPLHF. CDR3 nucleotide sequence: TGTGCCAGCAGCTTGGATGGCCTCCATAATTCACCCCTCCACTTT.

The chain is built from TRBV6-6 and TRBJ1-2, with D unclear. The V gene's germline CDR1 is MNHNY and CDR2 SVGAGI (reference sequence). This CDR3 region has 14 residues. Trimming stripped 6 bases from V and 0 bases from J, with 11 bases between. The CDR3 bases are TGTGCCAGCAGCCCCGACGGAGCTAACTATGGCTACACCTTC. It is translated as CASSPDGANYGYTF.

The CDR3 DNA follows: TGTGCCAGCAGCCGGTACGGGGTTGAGGGAATAAGCAATCAGCCCCAGCATTTT. Protein sequence: CASSRYGVEGISNQPQHF. This chain links TRBV7-9 with TRBJ1-5; no reliable D call. This CDR3 contains 18 residues. Deletions cut 5 bases from V and 1 base from J, with 21 bases between. The germline V gene encodes CDR1 SEHNR and CDR2 FQNEAQ (reference sequence).

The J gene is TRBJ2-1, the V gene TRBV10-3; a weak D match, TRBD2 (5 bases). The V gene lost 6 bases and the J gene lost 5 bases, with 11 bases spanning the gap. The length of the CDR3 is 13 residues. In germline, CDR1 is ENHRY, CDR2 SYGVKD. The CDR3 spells CAISPSGDNEQFF. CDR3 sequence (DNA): TGTGCCATCAGCCCCTCCGGGGACAATGAGCAGTTCTTC.

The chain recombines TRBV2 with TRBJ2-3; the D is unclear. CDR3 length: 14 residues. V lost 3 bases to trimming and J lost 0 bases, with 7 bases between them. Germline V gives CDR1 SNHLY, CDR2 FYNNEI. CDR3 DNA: TGTGCCAGCAGTGAGAAGCTTAGCACAGATACGCAGTATTTT. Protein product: CASSEKLSTDTQYF. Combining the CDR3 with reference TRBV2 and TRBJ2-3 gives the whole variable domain EPEVTQTPSHQVTQMGQEVILRCVPISNHLYFYWYRQILGQKVEFLVSFYNNEISEKSEIFDDQFSVERPDGSNFTLKIRSTKLEDSAMYFCASSEKLSTDTQYFGPGTRLTVL.

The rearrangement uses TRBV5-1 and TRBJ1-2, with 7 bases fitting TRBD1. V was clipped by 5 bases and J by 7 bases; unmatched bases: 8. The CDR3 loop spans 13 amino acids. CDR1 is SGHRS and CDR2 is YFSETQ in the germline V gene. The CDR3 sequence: CASRPTGVTGYTF. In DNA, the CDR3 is TGCGCCAGCAGACCAACAGGGGTGACTGGCTACACCTTC.

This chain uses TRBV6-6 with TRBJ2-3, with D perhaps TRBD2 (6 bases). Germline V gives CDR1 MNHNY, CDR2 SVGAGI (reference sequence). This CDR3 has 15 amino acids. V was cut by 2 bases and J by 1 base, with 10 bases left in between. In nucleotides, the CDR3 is TGTGCCAGCAGTTACAGGAGGGCCGGCACAGATACGCAGTATTTT. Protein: CASSYRRAGTDTQYF.

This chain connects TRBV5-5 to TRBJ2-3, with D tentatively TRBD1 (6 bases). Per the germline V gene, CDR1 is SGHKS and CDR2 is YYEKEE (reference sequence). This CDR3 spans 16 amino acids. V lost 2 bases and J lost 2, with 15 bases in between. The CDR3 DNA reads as TGTGCCAGCAGCTTACAGGGAGATACAACCACAGATACGCAGTATTTT. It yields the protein CASSLQGDTTTDTQYF.

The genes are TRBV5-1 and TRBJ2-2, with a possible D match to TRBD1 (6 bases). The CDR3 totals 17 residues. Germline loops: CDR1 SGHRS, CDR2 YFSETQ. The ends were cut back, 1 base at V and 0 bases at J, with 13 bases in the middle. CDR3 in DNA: TGCGCCAGCAGCTTGACCGTGACAGGCTCGAACACCGGGGAGCTGTTTTTT. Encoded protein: CASSLTVTGSNTGELFF.